This record looks at one T cell receptor (beta chain) sequence and its context. Its antigen is not known. This sample was included in a study of shared clonotypes between healthy human individuals. Study at large: Donors had three CD4 naive, three CD4 memory, two CD8 naive and one CD8 memory plate apiece. Study-wide results and caveats: Naive subsets typically showed greater estimated richness than memory subsets.

In replicate PCRs of sorted subsets, 150 to 200 ng DNA, approximately 32,000 T cell genomes, was used. Method: immunoSEQ multiplex PCR; TCRdb's copy keeps in-frame clones and lacks some. The sample yields about 320,000 clones, about nine tenths seen once. The receptor comes from a man aged 18 to 30 in good health. Sequenced material: memory CD8+ T cells sorted from blood. The subset is: CD45RO+ cells pooled with CCR7-negative TemRA cells.

CDR3 sequence reads: CAWSVRVFSGSGDEQFF. The CDR3 DNA follows: TGTGCCTGGAGTGTAAGGGTTTTCAGCGGGAGTGGGGATGAGCAGTTCTTC. This chain connects TRBV30 to TRBJ2-1, with 8 bases that match TRBD2. Germline loops: CDR1 GTSNPN, CDR2 SVGIG (reference sequence). This CDR3 is 17 amino acids long. Trimming removed 0 bases from V and 8 bases from J; junction bases left unmatched: 15.